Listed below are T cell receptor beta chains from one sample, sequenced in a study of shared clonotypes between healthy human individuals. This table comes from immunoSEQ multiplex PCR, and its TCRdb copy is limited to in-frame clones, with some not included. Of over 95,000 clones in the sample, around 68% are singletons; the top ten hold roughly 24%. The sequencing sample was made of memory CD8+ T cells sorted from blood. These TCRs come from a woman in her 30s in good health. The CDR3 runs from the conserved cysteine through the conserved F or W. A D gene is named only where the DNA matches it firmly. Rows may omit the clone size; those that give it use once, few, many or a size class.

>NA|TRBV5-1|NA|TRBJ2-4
CASSLAFYRPPAKNIQYF
TGCGCCAGCAGCTTGGCCTTTTACAGGCCTCCGGCCAAAAACATTCAGTACTTC
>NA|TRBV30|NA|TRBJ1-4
CAWSSQDLFEKLFF
TGTGCCTGGAGTAGCCAGGACTTGTTTGAAAAACTGTTTTTT
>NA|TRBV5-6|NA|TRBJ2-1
CASSLELSSSYNEQFF
TGTGCCAGCAGCTTGGAACTCTCGAGCTCCTACAATGAGCAGTTCTTC
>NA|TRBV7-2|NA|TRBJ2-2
CASSLGSTGELFF
TGTGCCAGCAGCTTAGGGAGTACCGGGGAGCTGTTTTTT
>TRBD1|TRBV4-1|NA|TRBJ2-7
CASSYVSTGGRYEQYF
TGCGCCAGCAGCTACGTCTCGACAGGGGGCCGGTACGAGCAGTACTTC
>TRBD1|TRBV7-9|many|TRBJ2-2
CASSWRTGDTGELFF
TGTGCCAGCAGCTGGCGGACAGGTGACACCGGGGAGCTGTTTTTT
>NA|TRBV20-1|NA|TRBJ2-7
CSAGIADEQYF
TGCAGTGCTGGAATAGCCGACGAGCAGTACTTC
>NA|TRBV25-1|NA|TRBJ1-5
CASSEERDSNQPQHF
TGTGCCAGCAGTGAAGAAAGGGATAGCAATCAGCCCCAGCATTTT
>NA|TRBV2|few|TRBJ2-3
CASSGLGGGDTDTQYF
TGTGCCAGCAGTGGGCTTGGGGGCGGGGACACAGATACGCAGTATTTT
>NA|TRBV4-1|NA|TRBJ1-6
CASSQEKGRGSPLHF
TGCGCCAGCAGCCAAGAGAAGGGGAGGGGGTCACCCCTCCACTTT
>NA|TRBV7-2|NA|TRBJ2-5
CASSLGLSRDQETQYF
TGTGCCAGCAGCTTAGGTCTGTCGCGGGACCAAGAGACCCAGTACTTC
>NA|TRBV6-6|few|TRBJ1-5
CASSYSGLSQPQHF
TGTGCCAGCAGTTACTCCGGCTTGTCTCAGCCCCAGCATTTT
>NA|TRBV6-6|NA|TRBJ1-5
CASSFVRADRQPQHF
TGTGCCAGCAGTTTCGTACGTGCAGATAGGCAGCCCCAGCATTTT
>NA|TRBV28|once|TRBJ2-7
CASNFGAYEQYF
TGTGCCAGCAATTTTGGGGCGTACGAGCAGTACTTC
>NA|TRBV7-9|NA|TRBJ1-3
CASSQVQETSGNTIYF
TGTGCCAGCAGCCAAGTCCAAGAGACATCAGGAAACACCATATATTTT
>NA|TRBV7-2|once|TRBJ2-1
CASSKRTAISSYNEQFF
TGTGCCAGCAGCAAAAGAACCGCGATTAGCTCCTACAATGAGCAGTTCTTC
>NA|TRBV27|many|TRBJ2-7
CASSPDGYEQYF
TGTGCCAGCAGTCCCGACGGCTACGAGCAGTACTTC
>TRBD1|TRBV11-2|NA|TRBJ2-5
CASSPPRDRGKTQYF
TGTGCCAGCAGCCCCCCCCGGGACAGGGGGAAGACCCAGTACTTC
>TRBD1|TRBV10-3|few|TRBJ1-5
CAISDDRDQPQHF
TGTGCCATCAGTGATGACAGGGATCAGCCCCAGCATTTT
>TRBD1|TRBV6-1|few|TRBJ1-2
CASSETGQGAHYGYTF
TGTGCCAGCAGTGAAACAGGACAGGGGGCACACTATGGCTACACCTTC
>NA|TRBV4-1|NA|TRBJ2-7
CASSNKTFSYEQYF
TGCGCCAGCAGCAATAAGACTTTCTCCTACGAGCAGTACTTC
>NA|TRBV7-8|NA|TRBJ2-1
CASSLRWLPDNEQFF
TGTGCCAGCAGCCTCAGATGGCTTCCCGACAATGAGCAGTTCTTC
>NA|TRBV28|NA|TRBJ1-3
CASSFARGSGNTIYF
TGTGCCAGCAGTTTCGCCCGGGGGTCTGGAAACACCATATATTTT
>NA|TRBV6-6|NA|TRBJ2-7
CASSYGGAGIYEQYF
TGTGCCAGCAGTTACGGGGGGGCAGGGATTTACGAGCAGTACTTC
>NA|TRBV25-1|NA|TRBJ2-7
CASSESEADLSYEQYF
TGTGCCAGCAGTGAATCAGAAGCGGACCTCTCCTACGAGCAGTACTTC
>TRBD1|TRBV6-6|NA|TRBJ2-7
CASSVTGCCYEQYF
TGTGCCAGCAGTGTGACAGGGTGTTGCTACGAGCAGTACTTC
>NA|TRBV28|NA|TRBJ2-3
CASRKGRDDIDTQYF
TGTGCCAGCAGAAAGGGACGGGATGACATAGATACGCAGTATTTT
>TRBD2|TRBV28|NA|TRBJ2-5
CASSLAGVQETQYF
TGTGCCAGCAGTCTAGCGGGGGTTCAAGAGACCCAGTACTTC
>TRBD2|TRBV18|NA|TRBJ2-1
CASCRTSRNNEQFF
TGTGCCAGCTGCAGGACTAGCCGAAACAATGAGCAGTTCTTC
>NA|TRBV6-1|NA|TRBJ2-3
CASSEALQGSDTQYF
TGTGCCAGCAGTGAAGCGCTTCAGGGATCAGATACGCAGTATTTT
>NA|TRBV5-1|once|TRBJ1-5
CASSQSSGGNQPQHF
TGCGCCAGCAGCCAGTCCTCGGGGGGCAATCAGCCCCAGCATTTT
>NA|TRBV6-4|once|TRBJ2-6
CASSDREGSGANVLTF
TGTGCCAGCAGCGACAGGGAGGGGTCTGGGGCCAACGTCCTGACTTTC
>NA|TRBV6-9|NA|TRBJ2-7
CATQGAYEQYF
TGTGCCACCCAAGGGGCCTACGAGCAGTACTTC
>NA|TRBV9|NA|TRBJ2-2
CASSVVQNTGELFF
TGTGCCAGCAGCGTAGTACAGAACACCGGGGAGCTGTTTTTT
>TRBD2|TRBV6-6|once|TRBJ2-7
CASSATSGRAYEQYF
TGTGCCAGCAGTGCGACTAGCGGGAGGGCCTACGAGCAGTACTTC
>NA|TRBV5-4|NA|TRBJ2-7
CASSSHPGTSGEQYF
TGTGCCAGCAGCTCGCATCCCGGGACTTCAGGCGAGCAGTACTTC
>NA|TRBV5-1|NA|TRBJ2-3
CASSYGTLTDTQYF
TGCGCCAGCAGCTATGGGACTTTGACAGATACGCAGTATTTT
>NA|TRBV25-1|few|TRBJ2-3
CASSEPGTSTDTQYF
TGTGCCAGCAGTGAACCTGGGACTAGCACAGATACGCAGTATTTT
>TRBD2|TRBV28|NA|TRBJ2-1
CASRLTSGRYNEQFF
TGTGCCAGCAGACTGACTAGCGGGAGATACAATGAGCAGTTCTTC
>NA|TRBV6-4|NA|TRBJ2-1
CASSDSQGGLDEQFF
TGTGCCAGCAGTGACAGCCAGGGTGGACTCGATGAGCAGTTCTTC
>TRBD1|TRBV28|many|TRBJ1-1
CASSLRRTGLTEAFF
TGTGCCAGCAGTTTAAGAAGGACAGGGCTGACTGAAGCTTTCTTT
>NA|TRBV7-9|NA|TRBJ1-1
CASSALMNTEAFF
TGTGCCAGCAGCGCCCTAATGAACACTGAAGCTTTCTTT
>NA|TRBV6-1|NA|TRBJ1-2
CASRYRGNYGYTF
TGTGCCAGCAGGTACCGGGGTAACTATGGCTACACCTTC
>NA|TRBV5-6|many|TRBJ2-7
CASSSQRLMLYEQYF
TGTGCCAGCAGCTCGCAAAGATTAATGCTATACGAGCAGTACTTC
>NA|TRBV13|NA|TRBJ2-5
CASSWRGLKTQYF
TGTGCCAGCAGCTGGAGAGGTCTGAAGACCCAGTACTTC
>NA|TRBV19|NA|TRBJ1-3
CASSISGTTGNTIYF
TGTGCCAGTAGTATATCAGGGACGACTGGAAACACCATATATTTT
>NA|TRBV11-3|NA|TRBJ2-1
CASSRDGFEQFF
TGTGCCAGCAGCCGGGATGGTTTTGAGCAGTTCTTC
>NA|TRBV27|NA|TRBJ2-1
CASTSLGGEGEQFF
TGTGCCAGCACCAGTTTGGGGGGAGAGGGTGAGCAGTTCTTC
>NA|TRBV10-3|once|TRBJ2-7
CATSGDRPYEQYF
TGTGCCACCTCCGGGGACCGTCCCTACGAGCAGTACTTC
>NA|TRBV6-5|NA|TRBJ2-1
CASSTVAGSYNEQFF
TGTGCCAGCAGTACCGTTGCGGGCTCCTACAATGAGCAGTTCTTC
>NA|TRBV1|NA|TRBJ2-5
CTSSQVLAGGTMGYF
TGCACCAGCAGCCAAGTGCTAGCGGGAGGTACCATGGGATACTTC
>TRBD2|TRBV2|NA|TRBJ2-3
CASSELAVAGANQIRRASTDTQYF
TGTGCCAGCAGTGAATTAGCGGTAGCGGGTGCAAACCAAATACGACGTGCTAGCACAGATACGCAGTATTTT
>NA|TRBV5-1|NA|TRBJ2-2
CASYDMRGAGELFF
TGCGCCAGCTACGATATGAGGGGTGCCGGGGAGCTGTTTTTT